This T cell receptor beta chain was identified in a study of control samples from healthy donors and cancer patients. This CDR3 is built from 14 residues. Germline V gene lookup returns CDR1 MGHRA and CDR2 YSYEKL. V was pared by 0 bases and J by 10 bases, with 13 bases between. The table came from immunoSEQ multiplex PCR; TCRdb's copy has only in-frame clones and leaves some out. The table lists about 130,000 clones, around 90% of them singletons, with around 8.9% in the top ten. The J gene is TRBJ1-5, the V gene TRBV4-1; D is undetermined. The source is a man aged 18 to 29 in good health. Input material: blood. The CDR3 protein is CASSQDENISPQHF. The DNA for the CDR3 is TGCGCCAGCAGCCAAGACGAGAACATCAGCCCCCAGCATTTT.